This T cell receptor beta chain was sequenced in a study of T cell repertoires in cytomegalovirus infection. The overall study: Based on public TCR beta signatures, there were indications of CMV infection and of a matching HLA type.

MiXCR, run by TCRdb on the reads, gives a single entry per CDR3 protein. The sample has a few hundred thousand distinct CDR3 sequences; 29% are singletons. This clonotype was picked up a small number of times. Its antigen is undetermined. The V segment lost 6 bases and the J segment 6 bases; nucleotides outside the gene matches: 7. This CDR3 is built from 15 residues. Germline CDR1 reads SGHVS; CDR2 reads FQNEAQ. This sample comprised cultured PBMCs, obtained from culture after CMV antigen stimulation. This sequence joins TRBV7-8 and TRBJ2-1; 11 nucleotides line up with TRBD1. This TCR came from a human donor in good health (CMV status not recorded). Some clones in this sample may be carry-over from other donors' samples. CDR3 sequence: CASRPAGTGGNEQFF. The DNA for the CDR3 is TGTGCCAGCAGGCCTGCGGGGACAGGGGGCAATGAGCAGTTCTTC.